Listed below are T cell receptor beta chains from one sample, sequenced in a study of cytomegalovirus exposure and HLA in healthy donors. The data were produced by immunoSEQ multiplex PCR, yet TCRdb's version contains in-frame clones alone and is incomplete. The sample has more than 150,000 clones, 70% to 80% seen once. The material sequenced was PBMCs. The receptors come from a man in his forties in good health and CMV-seronegative. Both conserved end residues are part of each CDR3. A D gene is named only where the DNA matches it firmly. Rows give clone size only sometimes, using once, few, many, or a class for an expanded clone.

v_call	clone_size	d_call	j_call	cdr3_nt	cdr3_aa
TRBV6-5	once	TRBD2	TRBJ2-5	TGTGCCAGCAGTTACTCCTGGACTAGCCTGGAGACCCAGTACTTC	CASSYSWTSLETQYF
TRBV7-8	NA	NA	TRBJ2-2	TGTGCCAGCAGCCCTCCGGGGATCCAACCCGGGGAGCTGTTTTTT	CASSPPGIQPGELFF
TRBV28	NA	NA	TRBJ2-2	TGTGCCAGCAGTTCTCTTAACACCGGGGAGCTGTTTTTT	CASSSLNTGELFF
TRBV7-3	NA	NA	TRBJ2-6	TGTGCCAGCAGCCCCCAGCGGTTTGATGGATACTCTGGGGCCAACGTCCTGACTTTC	CASSPQRFDGYSGANVLTF
TRBV7-9	NA	TRBD1	TRBJ2-3	TGTGCCAGCAGCCGGACAGGGGTTGGAGATACGCAGTATTTT	CASSRTGVGDTQYF
TRBV9	NA	NA	TRBJ1-4	TGTGCCAGCAGCGTAGAGGAGAATGAAAAACTGTTTTTT	CASSVEENEKLFF
TRBV5-1	NA	NA	TRBJ2-6	TGCGCCAGCAGCCCGACTACAGGGGCGGGAGGGGCCAACGTCCTGACTTTC	CASSPTTGAGGANVLTF
TRBV5-1	NA	NA	TRBJ2-5	TGCGCCAGCAGTCAGACAGGCGAAGAGACCCAGTACTTC	CASSQTGEETQYF
TRBV5-1	NA	NA	TRBJ1-4	TGCGCCAGCAGACACCGGGGAGGTACGACTAATGAAAAACTGTTTTTT	CASRHRGGTTNEKLFF
TRBV5-4	NA	NA	TRBJ2-3	TGTGCCAGCAGCTCCCGACATATAGGGGTTGGCACAGATACGCAGTATTTT	CASSSRHIGVGTDTQYF
TRBV12-2	NA	NA	TRBJ1-4	TGTGCAAGTCGCTTATTGCAGGGCGGAAGGGGGCCATATGCAACTAATGAAAAACTGTTTTTT	CASRLLQGGRGPYATNEKLFF
TRBV11-2	NA	NA	TRBJ1-3	TGTGCCAGCAGCTCCCAGGGGGGAAACACCATATATTTT	CASSSQGGNTIYF
TRBV7-3	once	TRBD2	TRBJ2-3	TGTGCCAGCAGCTCCGGGACTACTAGCACAGATACGCAGTATTTT	CASSSGTTSTDTQYF
TRBV18	NA	NA	TRBJ2-2	TGTGCCAGCTCACCACGGGCGACATTGAACACCGGGGAGCTGTTTTTT	CASSPRATLNTGELFF
TRBV27	NA	TRBD1	TRBJ2-7	TGTGCCAGCAGTTTTTTCCCATCGGGACAGGGCTACGAGCAGTACTTC	CASSFFPSGQGYEQYF
TRBV13	NA	NA	TRBJ1-1	TGTGCCAGCAGCTTAGGCCTTTTCGGGGAAACGGACACTGAAGCTTTCTTT	CASSLGLFGETDTEAFF
TRBV29-1	NA	NA	TRBJ1-5	TGCAGCGTTCAAACAGGGAACCAGCCCCAGCATTTT	CSVQTGNQPQHF
TRBV10-2	NA	TRBD2	TRBJ2-5	TGCGCCAGCAGTGACGTCGGGAGGTTTAGGAAGACCCAGTACTTC	CASSDVGRFRKTQYF
TRBV6-5	NA	TRBD1	TRBJ1-2	TGTGCCAGCAGCCCCGGGACAGTCGTTGTTGGTTACACCTTC	CASSPGTVVVGYTF
TRBV7-9	NA	NA	TRBJ1-1	TGTGCCAGCAGCCAGGATGTCTTTTGTGCTTTCTTT	CASSQDVFCAFF
TRBV9	NA	TRBD1	TRBJ1-5	TGTGCCAGCAGCCCCACAGGGGGGAGCCAGCCCCAGCATTTT	CASSPTGGSQPQHF
TRBV19	NA	NA	TRBJ2-2	TGTGCCAGTAGTATAAGACAGGACACCGGGGAGCTGTTTTTT	CASSIRQDTGELFF
TRBV5-8	NA	NA	TRBJ2-2	TGTGCCAGCAGCTTGGTCAGGGCGGACACCGGGGAGCTGTTTTTT	CASSLVRADTGELFF
TRBV27	NA	TRBD2	TRBJ2-1	TGTGCCAGCTCCCCTGCAGCGGGAGGACAAGAGCAGTTCTTC	CASSPAAGGQEQFF
TRBV29-1	NA	TRBD1	TRBJ1-2	TGCAGCGTTGAGTTGGCCGAGACAGGGGTCCTCCAGGGTTATGGCTACACCTTC	CSVELAETGVLQGYGYTF
TRBV6-1	NA	NA	TRBJ1-5	TGTGCCAGCAGTGGCCACAGTGCAATGAGCAATCAGCCCCAGCATTTT	CASSGHSAMSNQPQHF
TRBV18	few	TRBD1	TRBJ1-1	TGTGCCAGCTCACACCCGGGACAGCTGAACACTGAAGCTTTCTTT	CASSHPGQLNTEAFF
TRBV6-5	few	TRBD1	TRBJ2-3	TGTGCCAGCAGTTCAGGACAGGTCGTGGCAGATACGCAGTATTTT	CASSSGQVVADTQYF
TRBV4-1	NA	TRBD1	TRBJ1-1	TGCGCCAGCAGTAGGACAGGGGTATATGCCACTGAAGCTTTCTTT	CASSRTGVYATEAFF
TRBV28	NA	TRBD1	TRBJ1-4	TGTGCCAGCATTTCGGGACAGGGGGGTGAAAAACTGTTTTTT	CASISGQGGEKLFF
TRBV28	NA	NA	TRBJ1-5	TGTGCCATCGGGGGGGGAGATAGCAATCAGCCCCAGCATTTT	CAIGGGDSNQPQHF
TRBV29-1	NA	NA	TRBJ2-5	TGCAGCGTTACCTTAGACAGTTTCCAAGAGACCCAGTACTTC	CSVTLDSFQETQYF
TRBV5-1	NA	NA	TRBJ1-1	TGCGCCAGCAGCTCCGGCGACAGTAACGTCGCTGAAGCTTTCTTT	CASSSGDSNVAEAFF
TRBV19	NA	TRBD1	TRBJ1-4	TGTGCCACTCACCTCCCCGGGGGGGACAGAGAAAAACTGTTTTTT	CATHLPGGDREKLFF
TRBV5-1	once	NA	TRBJ1-2	TGCGCCAGCAGCGAGGACAGCGCGACTAACTATGGCTACACCTTC	CASSEDSATNYGYTF
TRBV5-1	NA	NA	TRBJ1-5	TGCGCCAGCAGCTTGGATAATAGCAATCAGCCCCAGCATTTT	CASSLDNSNQPQHF
TRBV11-2	NA	NA	TRBJ1-1	TGTGCCAGCAGCCCGTCGGGGGGGCTCGGTGAAGCTTTCTTT	CASSPSGGLGEAFF
TRBV9	few	NA	TRBJ2-1	TGTGCCAGCAGCGGAGGGCACTCTAGCTCCTACAATGAGCAGTTCTTC	CASSGGHSSSYNEQFF
TRBV9	NA	NA	TRBJ2-1	TGTGCCAGCAGCGTCCCTCCCTACAATGAGCAGTTCTTC	CASSVPPYNEQFF
TRBV28	few	NA	TRBJ2-7	TGTGCCAGCAGTTTAGGGGGGAGGGGGAGCTACGAGCAGTACTTC	CASSLGGRGSYEQYF
TRBV7-9	NA	NA	TRBJ2-7	TGTGCCAGCAGCCAGGGACTTTTGGCCTACGAGCAGTACTTC	CASSQGLLAYEQYF
TRBV27	NA	NA	TRBJ2-7	TGTGCCAGCAGCCGGGGACAAAGCTACGAGCAGTACTTC	CASSRGQSYEQYF
TRBV7-3	NA	TRBD1	TRBJ2-7	TGTGCCAGCAGCTCGGACAGGGGGCTCGAGCAGTACTTC	CASSSDRGLEQYF
TRBV19	once	TRBD1	TRBJ1-4	TGTGCCAGCTGGGGACAGCTTAATGAAAAACTGTTTTTT	CASWGQLNEKLFF
TRBV2	NA	NA	TRBJ1-2	TGTGCCAGCAGCGGGATGGGAAGGTCCGGCTACACCTTC	CASSGMGRSGYTF
TRBV11-2	few	TRBD1	TRBJ1-1	TGTGCCAGCAGCTTAGCTTCACTCAGGACAGGGGCGACGCAAGGAGCTTTCTTT	CASSLASLRTGATQGAFF
TRBV2	NA	TRBD1	TRBJ2-5	TGTGCCAGCAAGGACAGGCAAGAGACCCAGTACTTC	CASKDRQETQYF
TRBV15	NA	TRBD1	TRBJ1-5	TGTGCCACCAGCGTAGGGGGCGGTCAGCCCCAGCATTTT	CATSVGGGQPQHF
TRBV30	NA	TRBD1	TRBJ1-6	TGTGCCTGGGGACAGGGAAGGAGTTCACCCCTCCACTTT	CAWGQGRSSPLHF
TRBV2	NA	NA	TRBJ1-5	TGTGCCAGCAGCGTGAGCAGGGTGAGCAATCAGCCCCAGCATTTT	CASSVSRVSNQPQHF
TRBV4-1	NA	NA	TRBJ1-5	TGCGCCAGCAGCCAAGATCCAGGTCAGTACGGCAATCAGCCCCAGCATTTT	CASSQDPGQYGNQPQHF
TRBV5-4	once	NA	TRBJ1-2	TGTGCCAGCAGCTTGGATGCCGGGGGATCTGGCTACACCTTC	CASSLDAGGSGYTF
TRBV5-4	NA	TRBD1	TRBJ2-7	TGTGCCAGCCGCCGGGACAGGGACGGGAAGCAGTACTTC	CASRRDRDGKQYF